The following is a T cell receptor (beta chain) sequence with its context. Antigen: not known. This record belongs to a study of T cell responses to AZD1222 COVID-19 vaccine. Overall study results and limits: Per reports, nearly half of all spike-specific TCRs target regions that are unmutated in variants.

Sequenced by immunoSEQ multiplex PCR; TCRdb stores in-frame clones only, minus some. The repertoire consists of approximately 84,000 clones, with around 86% occurring once and the leading ten covering under 3%. Source: peripheral blood, taken on day 0 of AZD1222 vaccination. This TCR came from an adult in good health.

The CDR3 loop reads CATRDSGNTIYF. CDR3 DNA sequence: TGCGCCACCCGGGACAGCGGAAACACCATATATTTT. This chain uses TRBV5-1 with TRBJ1-3; 7 bases are a match to TRBD1. Germline lookup yields CDR1 SGHRS and CDR2 YFSETQ. This CDR3 spans 12 amino acids. The J segment lost 4 bases and the V segment lost 9 bases, leaving 4 bases of the junction unmatched.